This T cell receptor beta chain derives from a study of blood T cell repertoires in COVID-19. Study context: COVID-19 samples, acute and convalescent, were from the United States, Italy and Spain.

V trimming: 1 base; J trimming: 6 bases; junction bases outside the gene matches: 2. The CDR3 totals 14 residues. The V gene's germline CDR1 is SGHAT and CDR2 FQNNGV. In regard to this clone: This CDR3 is also generated by other DNA sequences in the sample.

In the source study's methods: The assay estimated nucleated cells by amplifying reference gene primers. Sequenced by immunoSEQ multiplex PCR; TCRdb stores in-frame clones only, minus some. V and J calls and clone size follow that table, whereas D and trimming were derived from the DNA. Found here are roughly 460,000 clones, approximately 90% of them singletons; the top ten hold less than 0.95%. Sequenced material: peripheral blood. The clonotype comes from a man younger than 35 with COVID-19, enrolled during active disease. The gene calls are TRBV11-2 and TRBJ2-7; 11 nucleotides line up with TRBD2. The CDR3 nucleotides read TGTGCCAGCAGCTTAGGACTAGCGGGAATCGAGCAGTACTTC. This gives the protein CASSLGLAGIEQYF.